This is a list of T cell receptor beta chains from one sample in a study of cytomegalovirus exposure and HLA in healthy donors. Profiling relied on immunoSEQ multiplex PCR, and the TCRdb table lists in-frame clones only, not all of them. The sample has about 160,000 clones; roughly three quarters are singletons. The sample comprised PBMCs. Receptors were obtained from a woman in her 40s in good health and CMV-seropositive. Each CDR3 is given with its conserved first and last residue. Each record gives: D gene, clone size, V gene, J gene, CDR3 DNA, CDR3 protein. A D gene is named only where the DNA matches it firmly. Size is omitted from some rows. Given values are once, few, many or a class for expanded clones.

>TRBD2|NA|TRBV5-1|TRBJ2-7
TGCGCCAGTCGTACGGGGGGGAATGGCGAGCAGTACTTC
CASRTGGNGEQYF
>NA|NA|TRBV30|TRBJ1-2
TGTGCCACAAGACAGGCCGGGTATGGCTACACCTTC
CATRQAGYGYTF
>NA|NA|TRBV5-6|TRBJ2-1
TGTGCCAGCAGCTTGCGCCGGGGAAGCTCCTACAATGAGCAGTTCTTC
CASSLRRGSSYNEQFF
>NA|NA|TRBV5-1|TRBJ1-1
TGCGCCAGCAGATTAGGGGACACTGAAGCTTTCTTT
CASRLGDTEAFF
>NA|NA|TRBV13|TRBJ2-2
TGTGCCAGCAGCCGCGGGCAAGTGAACACCGGGGAGCTGTTTTTT
CASSRGQVNTGELFF
>NA|few|TRBV21-1|TRBJ1-1
TGTGCCAGCAGCAAAGAAGGCCAGACAGGGGGAAACACTGAAGCTTTCTTT
CASSKEGQTGGNTEAFF
>TRBD2|once|TRBV5-1|TRBJ2-7
TGCGCCAGCAGCTTGGCGGGACTAGTTTACGAGCAGTACTTC
CASSLAGLVYEQYF
>TRBD2|NA|TRBV13|TRBJ2-5
TGTGCCAGCAGCTCCCAGCGGGGGGCCCGGGGGACCCAGTACTTC
CASSSQRGARGTQYF
>NA|NA|TRBV12-1|TRBJ1-6
TGTGCCAGCAGCTTAAGGCCGGACAGGGGGCTGGGTGGGAAATGCCAGAATAATTCACCCCTCCACTTT
CASSLRPDRGLGGKCQNNSPLHF
>TRBD2|few|TRBV7-9|TRBJ2-3
TGTTCCAGCAGCCCCGGCTGGGCGGGAGACACAGATACGCAGTATTTT
CSSSPGWAGDTDTQYF
>NA|once|TRBV4-1|TRBJ2-4
TGCGCCAGCAGCGAGGACCTGAGTAGAGACAGTCAGTACTTC
CASSEDLSRDSQYF
>TRBD1|NA|TRBV2|TRBJ1-5
TGTGCCAGCAGGCTGGGACAGAGTAGCAATCAGCCCCAGCATTTT
CASRLGQSSNQPQHF
>TRBD1|NA|TRBV4-1|TRBJ1-2
TGCGCCAGCAGCCCAGGGGGCTCGTTCTATGGCTACACCTTC
CASSPGGSFYGYTF
>NA|NA|TRBV5-1|TRBJ1-1
TGCGCCAGCAGCTTTGAGTTAATGAACACTGAAGCTTTCTTT
CASSFELMNTEAFF
>TRBD2|NA|TRBV2|TRBJ2-3
TGTGCCACCCCCCCGCGACTAGCTTCCAACACAGATACGCAGTATTTT
CATPPRLASNTDTQYF
>NA|NA|TRBV5-1|TRBJ1-2
TGCGCCAGCAGCTCCCTCTATGGCTACACCTTC
CASSSLYGYTF
>TRBD1|NA|TRBV6-5|TRBJ1-2
TGTGCCAGCAGAAAACAGGGGGGGAACTATGGCTACACCTTC
CASRKQGGNYGYTF
>TRBD2|NA|TRBV9|TRBJ2-7
TGTGCCAGCAGCGCTACGGCGGGGGGCGCCTCCTACGAGCAGTACTTC
CASSATAGGASYEQYF
>NA|NA|TRBV9|TRBJ2-1
TGTGCCAGCAGCGGGGCAGTGACAGTGTACAATGAGCAGTTCTTC
CASSGAVTVYNEQFF
>TRBD1|NA|TRBV30|TRBJ1-5
TGTGCCTGGAGTGTAAACAGGGGCTCTTATAGCAATCAGCCCCAGCATTTT
CAWSVNRGSYSNQPQHF
>NA|NA|TRBV29-1|TRBJ2-7
TGCAGCGTTGGGGGCGCGGGGGAGCAGTACTTC
CSVGGAGEQYF
>TRBD1|few|TRBV10-3|TRBJ1-2
TGTGCCATCATCGGGACAGGGGAAGGCTATGGCTACACCTTC
CAIIGTGEGYGYTF
>NA|once|TRBV18|TRBJ2-7
TGTGCCAGCTCACCATTCGACAGTTCCTACGAGCAGTACTTC
CASSPFDSSYEQYF
>TRBD1|NA|TRBV5-4|TRBJ1-3
TGTGCCAGCAGCTTGGGGGGACAGGGGGCCATCATCTCTGGAAACACCATATATTTT
CASSLGGQGAIISGNTIYF